The 22 T cell receptor beta chains below all came from one sample that was sequenced in a study of Graves' ophthalmopathy and Graves' hyperthyroidism. The authors amplified TCR beta CDR3 regions, and they did so from RNA transcripts for repertoire sequencing. Second-round multiplex PCR came after first-round RT-PCR with HTBI primers. TCRdb re-derived calls from the multiplex PCR reads in MiXCR, one entry per CDR3 protein. Found here are nearly 400,000 distinct CDR3 sequences, approximately 16% of them singletons; the top ten hold approximately 1.4%. Sequencing was done on a sample of peripheral blood. These receptors originate from a woman in her late teens or twenties with Graves' ophthalmopathy.

The sample holds many counts of this clonotype. The CDR3, as DNA: TGTGCCAGCTCAGTGACTAGCGGGAAAGAGACCCAGTACTTC. As protein: CASSVTSGKETQYF. V is TRBV18 and J is TRBJ2-5; 11 bases line up with TRBD2. The junction had 2 bases not matched to a gene; V was cut back by 5 bases and J by 3 bases. CDR3 length: 14 residues. CDR1 and CDR2 from the germline V gene are KGHSH and LQKENI.

This clonotype was picked up many times. The chain carries TRBV6-5 and TRBJ2-5; 9 nucleotides align to TRBD1. The CDR3 runs to 15 residues. CDR1 is MNHEY and CDR2 is SVGAGI in the germline V gene. The ends lost 8 bases at V and 4 bases at J; junction bases unmatched: 11. CDR3 sequence: CASLRTGVAGETQYF. CDR3 in DNA: TGTGCCAGCCTAAGGACAGGGGTGGCGGGAGAGACCCAGTACTTC.

This clonotype was seen at least ten times. This rearrangement joins TRBV29-1 to TRBJ2-5, with D possibly TRBD1 on 6 matching bases. The CDR3 runs 14 residues. CDR1 and CDR2 from the germline V gene are SQVTM and ANQGSEA. V was cut by 4 bases and J by 1 base, with 13 bases left in between. DNA of the CDR3: TGCAGCGTTGTTACTGACAGGCTCCAAGAGACCCAGTACTTC. It translates to CSVVTDRLQETQYF.

This clonotype appeared many times. The gene calls are TRBV11-2 and TRBJ2-7, with D tentatively TRBD2 (6 bases). The germline gives CDR1 SGHAT, CDR2 FQNNGV. The CDR3 covers 14 residues. Between the trimmed V and J ends, which lost 1 base and 4 bases, there was a span of 11 bases. The CDR3 DNA reads TGTGCCAGCAGCTTAGCCGCAGGGAGGTACGAGCAGTACTTC. Protein sequence: CASSLAAGRYEQYF. Together with reference TRBV11-2 and TRBJ2-7, the CDR3 gives the full variable domain: EAGVAQSPRYKIIEKRQSVAFWCNPISGHATLYWYQQILGQGPKLLIQFQNNGVVDDSQLPKDRFSAERLKGVDSTLKIQPAKLEDSAVYLCASSLAAGRYEQYFGPGTRLTVT.

This clonotype has ten or more counts. The chain combines TRBV28 with TRBJ2-2; D is uncertain. This CDR3 is 14 amino acids long. The V gene's germline CDR1 is MDHEN and CDR2 SYDVKM. Trimming took off 9 bases at V and 0 bases at J, with 11 bases between the two ends. The CDR3 coding sequence is TGTGCCAGTTTCGACCGCGCGAACACCGGGGAGCTGTTTTTT. It codes for CASFDRANTGELFF.

This clonotype was counted at least ten times. The chain has TRBV7-2 and TRBJ2-5; unclear D gene. Trimming stripped 3 bases from V and 9 bases from J, with 14 bases between. The CDR3 loop spans 13 amino acids. The germline gives CDR1 SGHTA, CDR2 FQGNSA. CDR3 loop: CASSFFRLPPQYF. In DNA form, the CDR3 reads TGTGCCAGCAGCTTCTTCAGACTCCCTCCCCAGTACTTC.

Ten or more counts support this clonotype. The V call is TRBV20-1, the J call TRBJ1-1, with D perhaps matching TRBD1 (6 bases). The V end lost 3 bases, the J end lost 6 bases, and 17 bases lay between the germline ends. Germline lookup yields CDR1 DFQATT and CDR2 SNEGSKA (reference sequence). This CDR3 region has 14 residues. In DNA, the CDR3 is TGCAGTGCTAGGATCCGGGGGCCAGATTCTGAAGCTTTCTTT. Its protein is CSARIRGPDSEAFF.

This clonotype has a count of ten or more. This rearrangement joins TRBV7-2 to TRBJ1-1; D possibly corresponds to TRBD1 (6 bases). V was pared by 0 bases and J by 5 bases, with 13 bases between. Germline V gene lookup returns CDR1 SGHTA and CDR2 FQGNSA. The CDR3 totals 15 residues. CDR3 loop: CASSLASGGRTEAFF. The CDR3, as DNA: TGTGCCAGCAGCTTAGCGAGCGGGGGGCGAACTGAAGCTTTCTTT.

This clonotype was seen many times. The rearrangement links TRBV28 to TRBJ2-7, with D perhaps matching TRBD2 (6 bases). Germline V lookup: CDR1 MDHEN, CDR2 SYDVKM. The CDR3 is 15 amino acids. The V end lost 6 bases, the J end lost 7 bases, and 22 bases lay between the germline ends. The CDR3 loop reads CASRTTGTYPLEQYF. The CDR3 coding sequence is TGTGCCAGCAGAACAACCGGGACTTACCCTTTGGAGCAGTACTTC.

In this sample, this clonotype turned up many times. The chain uses TRBV27 and TRBJ2-7, with D tentatively TRBD1 or TRBD2 (5 bases each). The V end lost 7 bases, the J end lost 6 bases, and 13 bases lay between the germline ends. Germline CDR1 and CDR2: MNHEY and SMNVEV (reference sequence). The CDR3 spans 12 residues. CDR3 sequence reads: CASKNRDPEQYF. As DNA, the CDR3 is TGTGCCAGCAAGAACCGGGACCCCGAGCAGTACTTC.

This clonotype was detected ten times or more. The CDR3 bases are TGTGCCTGGAGTGGACTCACAGGGGACTCTGGCTACACCTTC. As protein: CAWSGLTGDSGYTF. The genes are TRBV30 and TRBJ1-2, with 7 bases identical to TRBD1. The CDR3 runs to 14 residues. The germline V gene encodes CDR1 GTSNPN and CDR2 SVGIG (reference sequence). Trimming removed 1 base from V and 7 bases from J; junction bases left unmatched: 9.

This clonotype was counted a few times. The chain couples TRBV10-3 to TRBJ1-6, with 10 bases aligning to TRBD1. The CDR3 is 16 amino acids. The germline CDR1 and CDR2 sequences are ENHRY and SYGVKD. Trimming at V came to 4 bases and at J to 7 bases, leaving 7 bases not matched to a gene. CDR3 protein: CAISVGDRGGNSPLHF. CDR3 in DNA: TGTGCCATCAGTGTTGGGGACAGGGGCGGGAATTCACCCCTCCACTTT.

This clonotype was picked up many times. The chain employs TRBV6-1 and TRBJ2-4; TRBD1 agrees at 7 bases. The CDR3 has 16 residues. Germline loops: CDR1 MNHNS, CDR2 SASEGT. The J segment lost 3 bases and the V segment lost 6 bases, leaving 11 bases of the junction unmatched. The CDR3 DNA is TGTGCCAGCAGCCTGACAGGGACGGTCGGCAAAAACATTCAGTACTTC. Residues: CASSLTGTVGKNIQYF.

This clonotype has a count of ten or more. V gene TRBV12-3 or TRBV12-4 combines with J gene TRBJ1-5; D gene uncertain. CDR3 size: 15 residues. V was cut by 6 bases and J by 2 bases, with 14 bases left in between. This CDR3 is CASRNSGNRNQPQHF. The CDR3 coding sequence is TGTGCCAGCAGGAATTCTGGGAATCGCAATCAGCCCCAGCATTTT.

This clonotype has ten or more counts. J is TRBJ1-1 and V is TRBV6-5; 7 bases are shared with TRBD1. This CDR3 has 15 amino acids. Germline V gives CDR1 MNHEY, CDR2 SVGAGI. V lost 6 bases to trimming and J lost 3 bases; unmatched junction nucleotides: 10. CDR3 DNA sequence: TGTGCCAGCAGGACCAGGGGGGGGTACGACACTGAAGCTTTCTTT. It codes for CASRTRGGYDTEAFF.

This clonotype was observed many times. The V and J genes are TRBV11-2 and TRBJ1-5; a possible D gene is TRBD1 (6 bases). This CDR3 region has 18 residues. CDR1 is SGHAT, CDR2 FQNNGV, per germline. V was pared by 2 bases and J by 5 bases, with 22 bases between. CDR3 nucleotides: TGTGCCAGCAGCTTAAGGGCAGGGGTTAGCTCCACAGATCAGCCCCAGCATTTT. The encoded protein is CASSLRAGVSSTDQPQHF.

This clonotype was detected ten times or more. V usage is TRBV27 and J usage is TRBJ1-5, with a possible D match to TRBD1 (5 bases). Trimming shortened V by 7 bases and J by 2 bases, and 18 bases separated the two germline ends. The CDR3 totals 16 residues. Looked up from germline, CDR1 is MNHEY and CDR2 is SMNVEV (reference sequence). CDR3 sequence reads: CASTPRGGAGNQPQHF. CDR3 sequence (DNA): TGTGCCAGCACCCCCCGGGGCGGTGCGGGCAATCAGCCCCAGCATTTT.

This clonotype was seen repeatedly, ten times or more. The V and J genes are TRBV6-5 and TRBJ2-1; TRBD2 is a possible D gene (5 bases). Germline V gene sequence: CDR1 MNHEY, CDR2 SVGAGI. V was pared by 5 bases and J by 6 bases, with 17 bases between. The CDR3 sequence is 15 residues long. The CDR3 is CASSHRRRGANEQFF. Here the CDR3 DNA reads TGTGCCAGCAGTCACCGCCGCCGGGGTGCCAATGAGCAGTTCTTC.

The table lists this clonotype with many counts. This rearrangement joins TRBV12-3 or TRBV12-4 to TRBJ2-5; D is uncertain. The CDR3 covers 12 residues. V lost 4 bases, J lost 5 bases, and 8 bases lay in between. The CDR3 DNA is TGTGCCAGCAGTTCTCTCCGGGAGACCCAGTACTTC. Translation: CASSSLRETQYF.

The table lists this clonotype with many counts. The rearrangement joins TRBV11-3 to TRBJ2-2; D unclear. Between the trimmed V and J ends, which lost 4 bases and 2 bases, there was a span of 5 bases. Germline CDR1 is SGHNT and CDR2 is YENEEA. This CDR3 has 13 residues. This chain's CDR3 is CASSSINTGELFF. For the CDR3, the DNA is TGTGCCAGCAGCTCTATTAACACCGGGGAGCTGTTTTTT.

This clonotype was counted many times. V gene TRBV28 combines with J gene TRBJ1-4, with D unresolved. Trimming left V 8 bases short and J 7 bases short, with 20 bases between. The length of the CDR3 is 15 residues. The germline CDR1 and CDR2 sequences are MDHEN and SYDVKM. The CDR3 reads CASAVVGQVGEKLFF. CDR3 in DNA: TGTGCCAGCGCTGTCGTAGGGCAAGTAGGTGAAAAACTGTTTTTT.

This clonotype occurred many times. The V gene is TRBV6-2 or TRBV6-3, the J gene TRBJ1-5; D remains ambiguous. Germline-derived CDR1 and CDR2 are MNHEY and SVGEGT. V was pared by 5 bases and J by 3 bases, with 11 bases between. The CDR3 loop spans 14 amino acids. CDR3 DNA sequence: TGTGCCAGCAGTCCTCGGAAATCCAATCAGCCCCAGCATTTT. Amino acids: CASSPRKSNQPQHF.